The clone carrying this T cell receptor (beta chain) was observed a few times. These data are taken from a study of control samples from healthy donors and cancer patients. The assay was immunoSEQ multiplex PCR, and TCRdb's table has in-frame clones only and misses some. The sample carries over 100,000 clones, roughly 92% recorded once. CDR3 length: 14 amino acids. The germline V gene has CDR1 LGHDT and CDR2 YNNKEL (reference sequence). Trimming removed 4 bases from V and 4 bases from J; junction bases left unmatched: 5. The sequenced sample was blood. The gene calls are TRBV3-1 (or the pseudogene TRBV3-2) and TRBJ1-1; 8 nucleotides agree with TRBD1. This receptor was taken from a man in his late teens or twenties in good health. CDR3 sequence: CASSLGQGGTEAFF. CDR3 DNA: TGTGCCAGCAGCCTTGGACAGGGCGGCACTGAAGCTTTCTTT.